This section outlines one TCR beta chain sequence together with its context. This record belongs to a study of OX40 agonist ivuxolimab in advanced cancers. Sequenced by immunoSEQ multiplex PCR; TCRdb stores in-frame clones only, minus some. The sample shows roughly 53,000 clones, roughly 80% of them seen only once. Germline V CDR1 and CDR2: MNHEY, SVGAGI. With 1 base removed from V and 3 bases from J, the gap between germline ends came to 6 bases. The length of the CDR3 is 13 residues. Sample: CD4+ or CD8+ T cells sorted from blood, taken in a trial of the OX40 agonist ivuxolimab. The source of this sequence is an adult with an advanced solid tumor such as melanoma, head and neck, liver or kidney cancer. The chain has TRBV6-5 and TRBJ1-2, with D unresolved. CDR3 sequence (DNA): TGTGCCAGCAGTTACTACAGCTACTATGGCTACACCTTC. It encodes CASSYYSYYGYTF.